The 2 T cell receptor beta chains presented below share a single source sample, sequenced in a study of vaccination effects on CD4 cells after COVID-19. For these TCRs, the target antigens are not known. Within the ViraFEST assay, antigen-specific CD4+ T cells underwent expansion with viral peptide pools prior to sequencing. Investigators separated out CD4+ T cells once approximately 9 days of culture had passed. All study participants received two doses of BNT162b2 or mRNA-1273 vaccine. Here immunoSEQ multiplex PCR was the method, and the copy in TCRdb shows in-frame clones only, minus some. The sample consists of around 59,000 clones, roughly 78% of them appearing once. The sample in question was CD4+ T cells from PBMCs cultured with HCoV-OC43 spike peptides, obtained after COVID-19 vaccination. This sample's subset: HCoV-OC43 spike overlapping peptide pool stimulation. These receptor sequences come from a human donor who received a COVID-19 vaccine.

The chain employs TRBV5-1 and TRBJ2-3, with TRBD2 as a possible D gene (6 bases). Trimming cost V 0 bases and J 2 bases, with 13 bases left between them. Germline loops: CDR1 SGHRS, CDR2 YFSETQ. The length of the CDR3 is 16 residues. The CDR3 is CASSLALTSLTDTQYF. CDR3 nucleotides: TGCGCCAGCAGCTTGGCTCTGACTAGTCTCACAGATACGCAGTATTTT.

The chain employs TRBV2 and TRBJ1-5; TRBD1 agrees at 7 bases. Trimming took 5 bases from V and 0 from J; bases not matched to a gene: 4. The CDR3 is 15 amino acids. Germline V gene sequence: CDR1 SNHLY, CDR2 FYNNEI. CDR3: CASSTGVSSNQPQHF. CDR3 nucleotides: TGTGCCAGCAGTACAGGGGTGTCTAGCAATCAGCCCCAGCATTTT. The full variable domain, completed using reference TRBV2 and TRBJ1-5, is EPEVTQTPSHQVTQMGQEVILRCVPISNHLYFYWYRQILGQKVEFLVSFYNNEISEKSEIFDDQFSVERPDGSNFTLKIRSTKLEDSAMYFCASSTGVSSNQPQHFGDGTRLSIL.